These 21 T cell receptor beta chains were all obtained from the same sample, sequenced in a study of shared clonotypes between healthy human individuals. This table comes from immunoSEQ multiplex PCR, and its TCRdb copy is limited to in-frame clones, with some not included. The sample records more than 1,200,000 clones, about 98.5% being singletons. Sequencing was performed on naive CD4+ T cells sorted from blood. Subset here: CD45RA+ positively selected. All receptors derive from a man aged 25-45 years in good health.

The chain combines TRBV2 with TRBJ2-1; 15 nucleotides line up with TRBD2. Germline CDR1 is SNHLY and CDR2 is FYNNEI. The ends lost 4 bases at V and 0 bases at J; junction bases unmatched: 10. This CDR3 has 20 residues. The CDR3 sequence is CASSAPQGTSGRRSYNEQFF. As DNA, the CDR3 is TGTGCCAGCAGTGCGCCACAGGGGACTAGCGGGAGGCGCTCCTACAATGAGCAGTTCTTC.

The chain has TRBV7-2 and TRBJ2-1; the D gene is possibly TRBD1 (6 bases). The V gene's germline CDR1 is SGHTA and CDR2 FQGNSA. The V and J ends lost 5 bases and 3 bases respectively, with 14 bases between them. The CDR3 is 15 residues long. The CDR3 DNA reads as TGTGCCAGCAGCCCGTTACCAGGGGACTACAATGAGCAGTTCTTC. Protein product: CASSPLPGDYNEQFF. Complete variable domain (other parts from reference TRBV7-2 and TRBJ2-1): GAGVSQSPSNKVTEKGKDVELRCDPISGHTALYWYRQSLGQGLEFLIYFQGNSAPDKSGLPSDRFSAERTGGSVSTLTIQRTQQEDSAVYLCASSPLPGDYNEQFFGPGTRLTVL.

This clone was seen just once. The chain has TRBV7-3 and TRBJ2-3, with D unclear. The ends were cut back, 5 bases at V and 3 bases at J, with 12 bases in the middle. This CDR3 is built from 14 residues. The V gene's germline CDR1 is SGHTA and CDR2 FQGTGA. As DNA, the CDR3 is TGTGCCAGCAGCCCAAACAGAGCAACAGATACGCAGTATTTT. Its protein product is CASSPNRATDTQYF. The full variable domain, in which reference TRBV7-3 and TRBJ2-3 provide the parts outside the CDR3, is GAGVSQTPSNKVTEKGKYVELRCDPISGHTALYWYRQSLGQGPEFLIYFQGTGAADDSGLPNDRFFAVRPEGSVSTLKIQRTERGDSAVYLCASSPNRATDTQYFGPGTRLTVL.

This rearrangement joins TRBV12-5 to TRBJ2-5, with D perhaps being TRBD1 or TRBD2 (5 bases each). The CDR3 is made up of 12 amino acids. Trimming left V 6 bases short and J 1 base short, with 6 bases between. CDR1 and CDR2 (germline): LGHNT, FRNRAP. The CDR3 spells CASGGPQETQYF. In DNA, the CDR3 is TGTGCTAGTGGGGGACCCCAAGAGACCCAGTACTTC.

J is TRBJ2-3 and V is TRBV5-8; 7 bases agree with TRBD2. Germline V lookup: CDR1 SGHTS, CDR2 YDEGEE. This CDR3 comprises 14 residues. The V segment lost 2 bases and the J segment 4 bases; nucleotides outside the gene matches: 4. CDR3 sequence reads: CASSFGRSADTQYF. CDR3 nucleotide sequence: TGTGCCAGCAGCTTCGGGAGGAGCGCAGATACGCAGTATTTT.

The genes are TRBV28 and TRBJ2-3; 9 bases fit TRBD2. Germline CDR1 and CDR2: MDHEN and SYDVKM. V shed 3 bases and J 3 bases; nucleotides not matched to a gene: 13. CDR3 length: 18 residues. The CDR3 is CASSLTLAGRSRTDTQYF. The CDR3 DNA follows: TGTGCCAGCAGTTTGACCCTAGCGGGAAGGAGTAGGACAGATACGCAGTATTTT.

The chain couples TRBV5-5 to TRBJ2-1, with TRBD2 matching 11 bases. Germline-derived CDR1 and CDR2 are SGHKS and YYEKEE (reference sequence). V lost 4 bases to trimming and J lost 6 bases; unmatched junction nucleotides: 6. The CDR3 consists of 15 residues. The CDR3 sequence is CASSPGTSGSNEQFF. The CDR3 DNA follows: TGTGCCAGCAGCCCCGGGACTAGCGGAAGCAATGAGCAGTTCTTC.

The J gene is TRBJ2-3, the V gene TRBV4-3, with a possible D match to TRBD2 (6 bases). Trimming cost V 3 bases and J 2 bases, with 12 bases left between them. CDR1 is LGHNA and CDR2 is YSLEER in the germline V gene. This CDR3 spans 15 amino acids. The CDR3 protein is CASSHSGVLTDTQYF. The CDR3, as DNA: TGCGCCAGCAGCCACTCGGGGGTACTCACAGATACGCAGTATTTT.

V gene TRBV5-5 combines with J gene TRBJ1-5, with TRBD1 matching 8 bases. Trimming cost V 3 bases and J 6 bases; bases outside gene matches: 5. The CDR3 totals 14 residues. Germline V gives CDR1 SGHKS, CDR2 YYEKEE (reference sequence). DNA for the CDR3: TGTGCCAGCAGCTCGGACAGGGAATTTCAGCCCCAGCATTTT. Translating gives CASSSDREFQPQHF.

This rearrangement joins TRBV29-1 to TRBJ1-4; D not resolved. This CDR3 has 12 residues. The germline CDR1 and CDR2 sequences are SQVTM and ANQGSEA. CDR3 sequence reads: CAVLGTNEKLFF. As DNA, the CDR3 is TGCGCGGTGTTGGGGACTAATGAAAAACTGTTTTTT.

The rearrangement uses TRBV5-1 and TRBJ2-7; TRBD2 aligns across 8 bases. The CDR3 totals 15 residues. Germline loops: CDR1 SGHRS, CDR2 YFSETQ. The J segment lost 3 bases and the V segment lost 0 bases, leaving 5 bases of the junction unmatched. Here the CDR3 DNA reads TGCGCCAGCAGCTTGGGAGCGGGAGCGCTCTACGAGCAGTACTTC. Protein: CASSLGAGALYEQYF.

CDR3 loop: CASSQDLLNHPSYEQYF. The CDR3 nucleotides are TGTGCCAGCAGCCAAGATCTTTTGAACCACCCCTCCTACGAGCAGTACTTC. The rearrangement uses TRBV4-2 and TRBJ2-7; D call uncertain. V gave up 0 bases and J gave up 0 bases, with 15 bases separating them. Per the germline V gene, CDR1 is LGHNA and CDR2 is YNFKEQ. There are 17 residues in the CDR3.

The chain is built from TRBV6-5 and TRBJ2-3; possibly TRBD2 for D (5 bases). V was shortened by 0 bases and J by 10 bases, with 14 bases between the two germline ends. This CDR3 contains 14 residues. CDR1 and CDR2 from the germline V gene are MNHEY and SVGAGI. CDR3 nucleotides: TGTGCCAGCAGTTACTCGCTAGCAAGGTCTTCGCAGTATTTT. Protein sequence: CASSYSLARSSQYF.

The genes are TRBV11-2 and TRBJ2-1, with D maybe TRBD2 (5 bases). The CDR3 is 14 amino acids. Trimming took 0 bases from V and 8 from J, leaving 11 bases between them. Germline V gives CDR1 SGHAT, CDR2 FQNNGV. Here the CDR3 reads CASSLERASYEQFF. The CDR3 nucleotides read TGTGCCAGCAGCTTAGAGAGGGCTAGCTATGAGCAGTTCTTC.

The gene calls are TRBV11-3 and TRBJ2-3; 14 nucleotides line up with TRBD2. This CDR3 contains 18 residues. V dropped 5 bases and J dropped 1; count of bases not matched to a gene: 8. Germline V lookup: CDR1 SGHNT, CDR2 YENEEA. CDR3 coding DNA: TGTGCCAGCAGCCGAGGGACTAGCGGGAGTCTGGGCACAGATACGCAGTATTTT. Protein product: CASSRGTSGSLGTDTQYF. The full variable domain, completed using reference TRBV11-3 and TRBJ2-3, is EAGVVQSPRYKIIEKKQPVAFWCNPISGHNTLYWYLQNLGQGPELLIRYENEEAVDDSQLPKDRFSAERLKGVDSTLKIQPAELGDSAVYLCASSRGTSGSLGTDTQYFGPGTRLTVL.

This CDR3 is CASSLSGVLFF. As DNA, the CDR3 is TGTGCCAGCAGCTTGTCGGGCGTACTGTTTTTT. The chain has TRBV5-4 and TRBJ2-2; no clear D gene. Germline loops: CDR1 SGHNT, CDR2 YYREEE (reference sequence). Trimming left V 1 base short and J 14 bases short, with 9 bases between. The CDR3 loop spans 11 amino acids.

The chain combines TRBV28 with TRBJ2-7; D ambiguous. The germline CDR1 and CDR2 sequences are MDHEN and SYDVKM. This CDR3 spans 12 amino acids. V lost 5 bases and J 6 bases, leaving 11 bases between the germline ends. The CDR3 protein is CASSLVSSEQYF. Here the CDR3 DNA reads TGTGCCAGCAGTCTTGTCAGTTCCGAGCAGTACTTC.

This sequence joins TRBV9 and TRBJ2-2; D is undetermined. V gave up 2 bases and J gave up 0 bases, with 8 bases separating them. The CDR3 length is 15 residues. The V gene's germline CDR1 is SGDLS and CDR2 YYNGEE. CDR3 coding DNA: TGTGCCAGCAGCGTCGTTAGTGCGAACACCGGGGAGCTGTTTTTT. Translation gives CASSVVSANTGELFF.

Only one count was recorded for this clone. V and J are TRBV5-4 and TRBJ2-6; tentative D call: TRBD1 (6 bases). The CDR3 has 16 amino acids. Trimming shortened V by 9 bases and J by 0 bases, and 16 bases separated the two germline ends. Per the germline V gene, CDR1 is SGHNT and CDR2 is YYREEE (reference sequence). Here the CDR3 DNA reads TGTGCCACCCTAGAGGACAGTGTCTCTGGGGCCAACGTCCTGACTTTC. Translation: CATLEDSVSGANVLTF.

With respect to this clone: Other DNA sequences from this sample encode an identical CDR3 as well. The gene calls are TRBV5-1 and TRBJ2-2; D is undetermined. Trimming stripped 0 bases from V and 4 bases from J, with 10 bases between. The CDR3 is made up of 15 amino acids. Germline V CDR1 and CDR2: SGHRS, YFSETQ. The CDR3 DNA sequence: TGCGCCAGCAGCTTGGGCCCAGGTGGCACCGGGGAGCTGTTTTTT. It translates to CASSLGPGGTGELFF.

The rearrangement uses TRBV5-1 and TRBJ2-7; D is perhaps TRBD1 (5 bases). Germline lookup yields CDR1 SGHRS and CDR2 YFSETQ. The length of the CDR3 is 13 residues. V was trimmed by 2 bases and J by 6 bases, leaving 12 bases between them. The CDR3 coding sequence is TGCGCCAGCAGCTTCCGCGCCCAGGGCGAGCAGTACTTC. It yields the protein CASSFRAQGEQYF.